The 31 T cell receptor beta chains below come from one sample, sequenced in a study of cytomegalovirus exposure and HLA in healthy donors. This PCR relied on a set of 60 Vbeta primers and 13 Jbeta primers. This table comes from immunoSEQ multiplex PCR, and its TCRdb copy is limited to in-frame clones, with some not included. Among fewer than 120,000 clones, about 80% were seen once, and the ten largest hold over 2.5%. Sequencing input: PBMCs. The receptors derive from a woman aged 60-75 years in good health and CMV-seropositive.

The chain employs TRBV5-1 and TRBJ1-1; TRBD1 is a possible D gene (5 bases). Per the germline V gene, CDR1 is SGHRS and CDR2 is YFSETQ. V dropped 4 bases and J dropped 0 bases, with 22 bases sitting between them. The CDR3 runs 18 residues. The CDR3, as DNA: TGCGCCAGCAGCCTCCTTGACAGATCTAAAGCCATGAACACTGAAGCTTTCTTT. Its translation is CASSLLDRSKAMNTEAFF.

The V gene is TRBV10-2, the J gene TRBJ1-5; 7 positions match TRBD1. CDR1 and CDR2 from the germline V gene are WSHSY and SAAADI. The trim removed 6 bases at V and 4 bases at J, leaving 3 bases unmatched. This CDR3 has 13 amino acids. The DNA for the CDR3 is TGCGCCAGCAGGGGACAGCTGAATCAGCCCCAGCATTTT. This sequence encodes CASRGQLNQPQHF.

The chain carries TRBV14 and TRBJ2-1, with a weak D call TRBD2 (6 bases). Germline V lookup: CDR1 SGHDN, CDR2 FVKESK. The CDR3 spans 15 residues. V dropped 1 base and J dropped 7 bases, with 14 bases sitting between them. The CDR3 bases are TGTGCCAGCAGCCAAGTCTGGGCGGGGAGTAATGAGCAGTTCTTC. This encodes CASSQVWAGSNEQFF.

J is TRBJ1-2 and V is TRBV7-2, with D unclear. The CDR3 is made up of 15 amino acids. V lost 2 bases and J lost 4, with 14 bases in between. CDR1 SGHTA and CDR2 FQGNSA come from the germline V gene. This CDR3 is CASSLLTASGYGYTF. CDR3 sequence (DNA): TGTGCCAGCAGCTTATTGACGGCCAGCGGCTATGGCTACACCTTC.

J is TRBJ2-1 and V is TRBV2, with D perhaps matching TRBD1 (6 bases). The V gene lost 5 bases and the J gene lost 5 bases, with 13 bases spanning the gap. The CDR3 sequence is 14 residues long. Germline CDR1 and CDR2: SNHLY and FYNNEI. Here the CDR3 DNA reads TGTGCCAGCAGTTGGGGGCCAAGTCACAATGAGCAGTTCTTC. The encoded protein is CASSWGPSHNEQFF.

This clone was seen once. The rearrangement uses TRBV7-9 and TRBJ2-3, with TRBD2 identical over 13 bases. Germline trimming cut 5 bases from V and 5 bases from J; bases unmatched to any gene: 7. CDR1 is SEHNR, CDR2 FQNEAQ, per germline (reference sequence). The CDR3 has 16 amino acids. The chain's CDR3 is CASSTSGRALEDTQYF. The DNA for the CDR3 is TGTGCCAGCAGCACTAGCGGGAGGGCCTTAGAAGATACGCAGTATTTT. The variable domain in full, with the rest retrieved from reference TRBV7-9 and TRBJ2-3, is DTGVSQNPRHKITKRGQNVTFRCDPISEHNRLYWYRQTLGQGPEFLTYFQNEAQLEKSRLLSDRFSAERPKGSFSTLEIQRTEQGDSAMYLCASSTSGRALEDTQYFGPGTRLTVL.

The gene calls are TRBV29-1 and TRBJ1-3; D is possibly TRBD1 (6 bases). CDR1 SQVTM and CDR2 ANQGSEA come from the germline V gene. V was shortened by 6 bases and J by 1 base, with 10 bases between the two germline ends. The length of the CDR3 is 13 residues. In DNA form, the CDR3 reads TGCAGCGTCACAGGGATTTCTGGAAACACCATATATTTT. Amino acid sequence: CSVTGISGNTIYF. Combining the CDR3 with reference TRBV29-1 and TRBJ1-3 gives the whole variable domain SAVISQKPSRDICQRGTSLTIQCQVDSQVTMMFWYRQQPGQSLTLIATANQGSEATYESGFVIDKFPISRPNLTFSTLTVSNMSPEDSSIYLCSVTGISGNTIYFGEGSWLTVV.

The chain couples TRBV7-9 to TRBJ2-1; 15 bases align to TRBD2. This CDR3 region has 17 residues. CDR1 and CDR2 (germline): SEHNR, FQNEAQ (reference sequence). With V trimmed by 4 bases and J by 9 bases, 10 bases remained unmatched. As DNA, the CDR3 is TGTGCCAGCAGCTCGCGCACCGGGACTAGCGGGAGGTCTGAGCAGTTCTTC. Protein product: CASSSRTGTSGRSEQFF.

This chain connects TRBV4-3 to TRBJ1-5, with D perhaps matching TRBD1 (5 bases). The V end lost 8 bases, the J end lost 6 bases, and 20 bases lay between the germline ends. The CDR3 loop spans 15 amino acids. Looked up from germline, CDR1 is LGHNA and CDR2 is YSLEER. The CDR3: CASSREQKEFQPQHF. The DNA for the CDR3 is TGCGCCAGCTCCAGGGAACAGAAGGAATTTCAGCCCCAGCATTTT.

The table lists this clone with a few counts. The J gene is TRBJ2-3, the V gene TRBV5-4, with D perhaps matching TRBD2 (5 bases). Between the trimmed V and J ends, which lost 4 bases and 2 bases, there was a span of 11 bases. Germline lookup yields CDR1 SGHNT and CDR2 YYREEE (reference sequence). This CDR3 region has 14 residues. The CDR3: CASSIKRNTDTQYF. Written as DNA, the CDR3 is TGTGCCAGCAGCATCAAGCGGAACACAGATACGCAGTATTTT.

V usage is TRBV14 and J usage is TRBJ2-1; possible D gene TRBD1, 6 bases. Germline V CDR1 and CDR2: SGHDN, FVKESK. The CDR3 runs 16 residues. Deletions cut 0 bases from V and 7 bases from J, with 16 bases between. The CDR3 here is CASSQDWFQGKNEQFF. CDR3 bases: TGTGCCAGCAGCCAAGATTGGTTCCAGGGGAAGAATGAGCAGTTCTTC.

This chain links TRBV5-1 with TRBJ1-4; 10 nucleotides match TRBD1. The J segment lost 6 bases and the V segment lost 3 bases, leaving 2 bases of the junction unmatched. The germline CDR1 and CDR2 sequences are SGHRS and YFSETQ. This CDR3 contains 14 residues. CDR3 bases: TGCGCCAGCAGCTCCGGGACAGGGGATGAAAAACTGTTTTTT. This codes for CASSSGTGDEKLFF.

J is TRBJ1-2 and V is TRBV6-1; maybe TRBD1 (6 bases). Germline loops: CDR1 MNHNS, CDR2 SASEGT. This CDR3 has 14 amino acids. V gave up 6 bases and J gave up 8 bases, with 19 bases separating them. The CDR3 DNA reads as TGTGCCAGCAGATACGGGGGGGCGGAGGGGGGCTACACCTTC. Encoded protein: CASRYGGAEGGYTF.

This clone was detected once. The chain recombines TRBV5-6 with TRBJ1-6, with 7 bases aligning to TRBD1. CDR1 is SGHDT, CDR2 YYEEEE, per germline. CDR3 length: 15 residues. The V and J ends lost 4 bases and 14 bases, in that order; junction bases with no gene match: 15. CDR3 nucleotides: TGTGCCAGCAGCACCGGCTTAACAGGGGTACAGGCCCTCCACTTT. This sequence encodes CASSTGLTGVQALHF.

This clone was detected only a few times. The chain joins TRBV5-1 to TRBJ2-2, with a possible D match to TRBD1 (6 bases). V lost 3 bases and J lost 1, with 16 bases in between. This CDR3 spans 17 amino acids. Germline loops: CDR1 SGHRS, CDR2 YFSETQ. The CDR3 DNA reads as TGCGCCAGCAGCTCCGGAACGGGCAGGGGGAACACCGGGGAGCTGTTTTTT. Translated, it gives CASSSGTGRGNTGELFF.

This rearrangement joins TRBV9 to TRBJ2-2; tentative D call: TRBD1 (6 bases). V was cut by 3 bases and J by 0 bases, with 12 bases left in between. CDR1 is SGDLS, CDR2 YYNGEE, per germline. CDR3 length: 16 residues. CDR3 DNA: TGTGCCAGCAGCGATACCGGGACACCGAACACCGGGGAGCTGTTTTTT. This encodes CASSDTGTPNTGELFF.

The rearrangement links TRBV2 to TRBJ2-3; 8 nucleotides align to TRBD1. J was trimmed by 4 bases and V by 3 bases; bases with no gene match: 6. Germline V gene data show CDR1 as SNHLY and CDR2 as FYNNEI. This CDR3 region has 15 residues. In DNA form, the CDR3 reads TGTGCCAGCAGTGACGGACAGGGCTACCCAGATACGCAGTATTTT. Amino acid sequence: CASSDGQGYPDTQYF.

The chain recombines TRBV13 with TRBJ2-2, with 7 bases fitting TRBD1. The CDR3 has 13 amino acids. With 5 bases clipped from V and 8 bases from J, the junction kept 5 bases outside the gene matches. Looked up from germline, CDR1 is PRHDT and CDR2 is FYEKMQ (reference sequence). The CDR3: CASSDNRGGELFF. The CDR3 DNA reads TGTGCCAGCAGCGACAACAGGGGTGGGGAGCTGTTTTTT.

The chain couples TRBV6-1 to TRBJ2-1; 13 bases match TRBD2. The CDR3 is made up of 15 amino acids. Germline CDR1 and CDR2: MNHNS and SASEGT. The V segment lost 6 bases and the J segment 7 bases; nucleotides outside the gene matches: 6. As DNA, the CDR3 is TGTGCCAGCAGCCTTGTGGGACTAGCGGGAAATGAGCAGTTCTTC. This gives the protein CASSLVGLAGNEQFF.

The chain carries TRBV7-3 and TRBJ1-2; 7 positions match TRBD1. J gave up 2 bases and V 3 bases, and 9 bases lay outside the gene matches. CDR3 length: 16 residues. Germline V gene sequence: CDR1 SGHTA, CDR2 FQGTGA. CDR3 DNA sequence: TGTGCCAGCAGCTTCGGGACAGCTACCTTGAACTATGGCTACACCTTC. This translates into CASSFGTATLNYGYTF. Together with reference TRBV7-3 and TRBJ1-2, the CDR3 gives the full variable domain: GAGVSQTPSNKVTEKGKYVELRCDPISGHTALYWYRQSLGQGPEFLIYFQGTGAADDSGLPNDRFFAVRPEGSVSTLKIQRTERGDSAVYLCASSFGTATLNYGYTFGSGTRLTVV.

This clone is a singleton in its sample. The rearrangement links TRBV6-1 to TRBJ2-3; 11 nucleotides agree with TRBD2. After removal of 9 bases from V and 6 bases from J, the junction contained 5 bases not matched to a gene. In germline, CDR1 is MNHNS, CDR2 SASEGT. This CDR3 has 13 amino acids. In DNA form, the CDR3 reads TGTGCCAGTAGACTAGCGGGACCCGATACGCAGTATTTT. Its protein is CASRLAGPDTQYF.

V is TRBV5-1 and J is TRBJ2-3; 9 nucleotides align to TRBD2. Trimming cost V 0 bases and J 4 bases; bases outside gene matches: 3. There are 15 residues in the CDR3. The germline CDR1 and CDR2 sequences are SGHRS and YFSETQ. The CDR3 here is CASSLETSGSDTQYF. CDR3 bases: TGCGCCAGCAGCTTGGAGACTAGCGGTTCAGATACGCAGTATTTT.

The chain joins TRBV4-1 to TRBJ2-1, with 11 bases matching TRBD2. The CDR3 contains 16 residues. Germline values: CDR1 MGHRA, CDR2 YSYEKL. Trimming removed 4 bases from V and 6 bases from J; junction bases left unmatched: 8. Written as DNA, the CDR3 is TGCGCCAGCAGCCGGGCTCTAGCGGGAGGTTTCAATGAGCAGTTCTTC. Protein sequence: CASSRALAGGFNEQFF.

The V gene is TRBV5-1, the J gene TRBJ2-1; the match to TRBD1 covers 8 bases. Germline V lookup: CDR1 SGHRS, CDR2 YFSETQ. The CDR3 extends over 15 amino acids. Trimming at V came to 3 bases and at J to 5 bases, leaving 7 bases not matched to a gene. The DNA of the CDR3 is TGCGCCAGCAGCTCGGTGGACAGGGCGAACAATGAGCAGTTCTTC. This codes for CASSSVDRANNEQFF. Based on the CDR3 plus reference TRBV5-1 and TRBJ2-1, the full variable domain is KAGVTQTPRYLIKTRGQQVTLSCSPISGHRSVSWYQQTPGQGLQFLFEYFSETQRNKGNFPGRFSGRQFSNSRSEMNVSTLELGDSALYLCASSSVDRANNEQFFGPGTRLTVL.

The chain couples TRBV7-8 to TRBJ2-1, with 11 bases fitting TRBD2. V was pared by 0 bases and J by 0 bases, with 4 bases of the junction left unmatched. CDR3 size: 18 residues. Germline CDR1 SGHVS, CDR2 FQNEAQ. The CDR3 coding sequence is TGTGCCAGCAGCTTAGCGGGACTAGCGGAAAGCTCCTACAATGAGCAGTTCTTC. Its protein product is CASSLAGLAESSYNEQFF.

The chain employs TRBV5-1 and TRBJ2-2, with 8 bases matching TRBD2. V lost 4 bases and J lost 7; bases outside the gene matches: 9. The germline V gene has CDR1 SGHRS and CDR2 YFSETQ. There are 15 residues in the CDR3. Written as DNA, the CDR3 is TGCGCCAGCAGCCTCGCGGGAGGTTGGGGCGGGGAGCTGTTTTTT. Its translation: CASSLAGGWGGELFF.

The chain links TRBV7-9 to TRBJ1-1; the D is unclear. The CDR3 totals 13 residues. CDR1 and CDR2 (germline): SEHNR, FQNEAQ (reference sequence). The ends were cut back, 6 bases at V and 1 base at J, with 9 bases in the middle. The CDR3, as DNA: TGTGCCAGCAGTCTGACATGGAACACTGAAGCTTTCTTT. Translated: CASSLTWNTEAFF.

V gene TRBV9 combines with J gene TRBJ2-1; 10 bases are shared with TRBD1. The CDR3 spans 17 residues. V shed 0 bases, J shed 5 bases, and the junction held 8 bases outside the gene matches. CDR1 SGDLS and CDR2 YYNGEE come from the germline V gene. The CDR3 here is CASSVATGQGFHNEQFF. For the CDR3, the DNA is TGTGCCAGCAGCGTAGCTACGGGACAGGGGTTCCACAATGAGCAGTTCTTC. Supplemented by reference TRBV9 and TRBJ2-1, the full variable domain reads DSGVTQTPKHLITATGQRVTLRCSPRSGDLSVYWYQQSLDQGLQFLIQYYNGEERAKGNILERFSAQQFPDLHSELNLSSLELGDSALYFCASSVATGQGFHNEQFFGPGTRLTVL.

There are a few counts of this clone. V usage is TRBV6-6 and J usage is TRBJ2-7, with 12 bases that match TRBD1. Trimming cost V 4 bases and J 3 bases; bases outside gene matches: 7. Germline V gene sequence: CDR1 MNHNY, CDR2 SVGAGI (reference sequence). This CDR3 spans 16 amino acids. The CDR3 DNA sequence: TGTGCCAGCAGTTCCAAGGGACAGGGGGCGAACTACGAGCAGTACTTC. This codes for CASSSKGQGANYEQYF.

This clone showed up just once. The chain employs TRBV11-1 and TRBJ2-2; tentative D call: TRBD1 (5 bases). V dropped 5 bases and J dropped 6 bases, with 19 bases sitting between them. CDR1 and CDR2 (germline): SGHAT, FQDESV (reference sequence). This CDR3 spans 16 amino acids. The CDR3 reads CASSLQQGPFAGELFF. The CDR3 bases are TGTGCCAGCAGCCTTCAGCAGGGTCCCTTTGCCGGGGAGCTGTTTTTT.

This clone came up a few times. V gene TRBV19 combines with J gene TRBJ1-5; no reliable D call. Trimming took 5 bases from V and 0 from J, leaving 8 bases between them. The germline V gene encodes CDR1 LNHDA and CDR2 SQIVND (reference sequence). This CDR3 spans 14 amino acids. The CDR3 reads CASSFPYSNQPQHF. Written as DNA, the CDR3 is TGTGCCAGTAGTTTCCCCTATAGCAATCAGCCCCAGCATTTT.